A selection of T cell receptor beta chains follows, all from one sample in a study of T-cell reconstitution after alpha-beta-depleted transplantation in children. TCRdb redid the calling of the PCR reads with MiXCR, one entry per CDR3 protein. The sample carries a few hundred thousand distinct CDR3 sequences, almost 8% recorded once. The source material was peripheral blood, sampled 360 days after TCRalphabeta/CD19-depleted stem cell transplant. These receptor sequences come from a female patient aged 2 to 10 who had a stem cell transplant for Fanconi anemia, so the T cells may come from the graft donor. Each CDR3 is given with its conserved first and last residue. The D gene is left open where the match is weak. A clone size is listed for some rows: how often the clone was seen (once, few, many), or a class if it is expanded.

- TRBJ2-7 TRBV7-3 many TGTGCCAGCAGCTCCCAAAGGACAGACGAGCAGTACTTC CASSSQRTDEQYF
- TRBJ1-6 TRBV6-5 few TGTGCCAGCAGTTACTCGCCGGGGGTTCATTCACCCCTCCACTTT CASSYSPGVHSPLHF
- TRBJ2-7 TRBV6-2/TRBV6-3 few TGTGCCAGAAATTATTTTGATCAATCCTCCTACGAGCAGTACTTC CARNYFDQSSYEQYF
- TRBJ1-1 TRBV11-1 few TGTGCCAGCAGCTTAATCCGGGCCGGCGTCCATCCGAACACTGAAGCTTTCTTT CASSLIRAGVHPNTEAFF
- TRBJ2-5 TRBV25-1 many TGTGCCAGCAGTGATCCTCATAGCGGACAAGAGACCCAGTACTTC CASSDPHSGQETQYF
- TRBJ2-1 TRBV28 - TGTGCCAGCAGTTTAGGACCAGGGCAGGGGAAGCAGTTCTTC CASSLGPGQGKQFF
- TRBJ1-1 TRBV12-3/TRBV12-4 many TGTGCCAGCAGTCCCCGGTTTATGGCCGAAGCTTTCTTT CASSPRFMAEAFF
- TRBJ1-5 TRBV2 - TGTGCCAGCAGTGAGGGGTTTAGCAATCAGCCCCAGCATTTT CASSEGFSNQPQHF
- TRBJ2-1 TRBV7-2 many TGTGCCAGCAGCTTAGTCAGGGTATCCTACAATGAGCAGTTCTTC CASSLVRVSYNEQFF
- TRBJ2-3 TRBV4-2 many TGTGCCAGCAGCCTCCGAGGCACAGATACGCAGTATTTT CASSLRGTDTQYF
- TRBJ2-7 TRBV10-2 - TGCGCCAGCAGTGATAACAGGGATCTCTACGAGCAGTACTTC CASSDNRDLYEQYF
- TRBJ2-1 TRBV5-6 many TGTGCCAGCAGCTTGAGGGCAGGGCTGGGCAATGAGCAGTTCTTC CASSLRAGLGNEQFF
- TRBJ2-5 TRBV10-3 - TGTGCCATCAGCCCTACCGACACAGGGGAGGCAGAGACCCAGTACTTC CAISPTDTGEAETQYF
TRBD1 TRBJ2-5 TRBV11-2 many TGTGCCAGCAGCTTAGATCTTGGGACAGGGTCGTCCCAGTACTTC CASSLDLGTGSSQYF
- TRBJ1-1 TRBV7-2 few TGTGCCAGCAGCCCAGGCGGGCGGCGGGACACTGAAGCTTTCTTT CASSPGGRRDTEAFF
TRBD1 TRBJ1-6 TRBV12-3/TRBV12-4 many TGTGCCATCCAGGGGGCCCCCTATAATTCACCCCTCCACTTT CAIQGAPYNSPLHF
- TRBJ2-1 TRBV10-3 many TGTGCCATCAGTGAGTTCCATAGAAATGAGCAGTTCTTC CAISEFHRNEQFF
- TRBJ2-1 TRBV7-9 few TGTGCCAGCAGCCGGACTGATCGATACAATGAGCAGTTCTTC CASSRTDRYNEQFF
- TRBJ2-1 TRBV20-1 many TGCAGTGCTCCCCAGGGGGGCTCCTACAATGAGCAGTTCTTC CSAPQGGSYNEQFF
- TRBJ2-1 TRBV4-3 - TGCGCCAGCAGTACGAGGACGGGGAGCTCCTACAATGAGCAGTTCTTC CASSTRTGSSYNEQFF
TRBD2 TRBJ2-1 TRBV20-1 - TGCAGTGCTAGCGGGGGGGCTGGGAATGAGCAGTTCTTC CSASGGAGNEQFF
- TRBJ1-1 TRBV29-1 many TGCAGCGTGCGAAGGACAGCCACTTACACTGAAGCTTTCTTT CSVRRTATYTEAFF
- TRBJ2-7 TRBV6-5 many TGTGCCAGCAGTTACTCGACTTCCTACGAGCAGTACTTC CASSYSTSYEQYF
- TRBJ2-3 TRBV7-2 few TGTGCCAGCAGCCGGGCGGCGACGAACGGGGATACGCAGTATTTT CASSRAATNGDTQYF
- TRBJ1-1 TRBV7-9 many TGTGCCAGCAGTTTAGTAGGGAACACTGAAGCTTTCTTT CASSLVGNTEAFF
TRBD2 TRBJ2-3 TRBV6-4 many TGTGCCAGCAGTGGGACTAGCGGGGGGACAGATACGCAGTATTTT CASSGTSGGTDTQYF
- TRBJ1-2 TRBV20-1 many TGCAGTGCTAGAGAGTCTGGAAGTTTTAGATATGGCTACACCTTC CSARESGSFRYGYTF
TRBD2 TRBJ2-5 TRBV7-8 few TGTGCCAGCAGCCCCGCGCTAGCGGGGGGGCATCGGACCCAGTACTTC CASSPALAGGHRTQYF
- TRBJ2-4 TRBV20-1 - TGCAGTGCTGGCCCCCTCCAGGGAAGAGGAGGCATTCAGTACTTC CSAGPLQGRGGIQYF
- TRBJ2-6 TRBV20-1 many TGCAGTGCTTCTCCCTCTGGGGCCAACGTCCTGACTTTC CSASPSGANVLTF